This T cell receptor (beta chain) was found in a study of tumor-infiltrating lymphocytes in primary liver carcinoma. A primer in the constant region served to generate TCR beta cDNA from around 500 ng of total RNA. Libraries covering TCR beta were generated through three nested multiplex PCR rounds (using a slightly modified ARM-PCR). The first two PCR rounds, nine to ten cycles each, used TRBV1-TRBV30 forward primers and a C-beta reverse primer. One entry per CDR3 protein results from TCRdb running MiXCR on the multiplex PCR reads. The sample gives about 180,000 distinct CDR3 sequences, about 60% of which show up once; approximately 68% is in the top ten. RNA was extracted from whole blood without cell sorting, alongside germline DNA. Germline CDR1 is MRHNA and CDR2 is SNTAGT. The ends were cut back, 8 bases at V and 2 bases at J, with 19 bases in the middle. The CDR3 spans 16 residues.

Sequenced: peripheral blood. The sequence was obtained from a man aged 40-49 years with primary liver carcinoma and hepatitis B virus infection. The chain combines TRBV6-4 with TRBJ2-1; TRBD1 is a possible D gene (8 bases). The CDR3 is CASGQQGGVPYNEQFF. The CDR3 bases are TGTGCCAGCGGCCAACAGGGGGGGGTCCCCTACAATGAGCAGTTCTTC.